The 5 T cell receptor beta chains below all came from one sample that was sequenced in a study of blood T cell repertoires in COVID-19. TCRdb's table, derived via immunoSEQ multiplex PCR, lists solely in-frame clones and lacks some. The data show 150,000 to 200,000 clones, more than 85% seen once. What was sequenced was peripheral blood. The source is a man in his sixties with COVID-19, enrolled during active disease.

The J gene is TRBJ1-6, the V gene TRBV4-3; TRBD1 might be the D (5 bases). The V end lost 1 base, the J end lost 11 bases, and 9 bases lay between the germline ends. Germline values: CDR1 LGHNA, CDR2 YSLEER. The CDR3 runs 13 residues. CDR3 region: CASSQAAGAPLHF. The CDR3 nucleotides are TGCGCCAGCAGCCAAGCAGCGGGGGCACCCCTCCACTTT.

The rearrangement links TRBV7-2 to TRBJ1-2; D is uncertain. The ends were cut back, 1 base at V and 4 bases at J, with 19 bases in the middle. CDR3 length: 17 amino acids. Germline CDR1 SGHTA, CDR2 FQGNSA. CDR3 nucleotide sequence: TGTGCCAGCAGCTTAGATCGTCCGGGGAAGGGAGGCTATGGCTACACCTTC. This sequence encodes CASSLDRPGKGGYGYTF.

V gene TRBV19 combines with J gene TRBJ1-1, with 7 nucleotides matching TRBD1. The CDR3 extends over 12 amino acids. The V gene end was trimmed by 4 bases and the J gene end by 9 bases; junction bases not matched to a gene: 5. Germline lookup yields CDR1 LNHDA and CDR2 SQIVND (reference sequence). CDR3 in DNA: TGTGCCAGTAGTACCCGGGACAGTAAAGCTTTCTTT. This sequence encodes CASSTRDSKAFF.

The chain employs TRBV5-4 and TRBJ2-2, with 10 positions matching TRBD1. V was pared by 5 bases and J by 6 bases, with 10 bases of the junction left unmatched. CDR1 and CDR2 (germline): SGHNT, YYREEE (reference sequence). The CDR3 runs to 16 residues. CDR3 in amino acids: CASRGQGPQGAGELFF. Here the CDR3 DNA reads TGTGCCAGCAGGGGACAGGGGCCACAAGGGGCCGGGGAGCTGTTTTTT.

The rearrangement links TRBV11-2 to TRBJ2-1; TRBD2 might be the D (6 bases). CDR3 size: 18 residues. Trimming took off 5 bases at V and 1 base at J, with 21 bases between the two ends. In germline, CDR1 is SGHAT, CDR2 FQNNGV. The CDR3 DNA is TGTGCCAGCAGCCCTAAGGCGGGACTGAGGGAGTCCTACAATGAGCAGTTCTTC. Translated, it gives CASSPKAGLRESYNEQFF.